The 27 T cell receptor beta chains below come from one sample, sequenced in a study of T cell clonotyping in hematopoietic cell transplantation (dated by TCRdb to about 2021). The time point label, as the study defines it: 100 days after allo-HCT. The library relied on the immunoSEQ multiplex PCR assay. Imported from immuneACCESS, the table was reduced by TCRdb to in-frame sequences with V and J called. These copies leave out some clones; in studies compared against another copy, an unresolved V gene accounts for under half, and the cause of the remainder is not known. The sample table holds nearly 9,500 clones, of which 97% were seen once. The ten largest clones add up to about 2.2% of the sample. Sequences were derived from peripheral blood mononuclear cells, sampled 100 days after allogeneic stem cell transplant. The receptors originated from a male patient aged 55 to 70 who had an allogeneic stem cell transplant from a related donor, so the T cells may come from the graft donor. Some clones in this sample may be carry-over from other donors' samples.

This chain joins TRBV5-4 and TRBJ2-4; maybe TRBD1 (5 bases). From germline, CDR1 is SGHNT and CDR2 YYREEE (reference sequence). This CDR3 contains 16 residues. V lost 0 bases to trimming and J lost 0 bases, with 10 bases between them. CDR3 sequence (DNA): TGTGCCAGCAGCTTGGAAGGGGCCGGAGCCAAAAACATTCAGTACTTC. Translated: CASSLEGAGAKNIQYF.

V usage is TRBV5-1 and J usage is TRBJ1-2, with D hard to call. The CDR3 sequence is 14 residues long. The V and J ends lost 3 bases and 4 bases respectively, with 13 bases between them. CDR1 SGHRS and CDR2 YFSETQ come from the germline V gene. CDR3 in amino acids: CASSSDQPSYGYTF. As DNA, the CDR3 is TGCGCCAGCAGCTCGGACCAACCGAGCTATGGCTACACCTTC.

The chain carries TRBV7-6 and TRBJ2-2, with TRBD2 identical over 9 bases. With V trimmed by 2 bases and J by 12 bases, 10 bases remained unmatched. The CDR3 has 15 residues. Germline CDR1 is SGHVS and CDR2 is FNYEAQ. The CDR3 nucleotides read TGTGCCAGCAGCTTACCGCTAGCGGGGCCCTCGCAGCTGTTTTTT. Residues: CASSLPLAGPSQLFF.

This chain joins TRBV19 and TRBJ2-7, with 8 bases aligning to TRBD1. CDR3 length equals 17 residues. Germline V gene data show CDR1 as LNHDA and CDR2 as SQIVND (reference sequence). Trimming cost V 1 base and J 6 bases; bases outside gene matches: 14. CDR3 DNA sequence: TGTGCCAGTAGTATAGCGAGTCGGTGGACAGGGCAAAGCGAGCAGTACTTC. It translates to CASSIASRWTGQSEQYF.

The gene calls are TRBV10-3 and TRBJ2-7; 8 bases map to TRBD1. The CDR3 length is 15 residues. Germline values: CDR1 ENHRY, CDR2 SYGVKD. Unmatched junction bases numbered 6, after V lost 5 bases and J lost 0 bases. In DNA, the CDR3 is TGTGCCATCAGTTCAGGGACAGGACCCTCCTACGAGCAGTACTTC. Translation gives CAISSGTGPSYEQYF.

The chain carries TRBV7-6 and TRBJ1-4; 7 bases match TRBD1. The length of the CDR3 is 15 residues. Germline lookup yields CDR1 SGHVS and CDR2 FNYEAQ. V was pared by 3 bases and J by 4 bases, with 5 bases of the junction left unmatched. This CDR3 reads CASSFRTGHNEKLFF. CDR3 DNA sequence: TGTGCCAGCAGCTTTCGGACAGGACATAATGAAAAACTGTTTTTT.

The V and J genes are TRBV7-9 and TRBJ1-1; no clear D gene. The V end was cut by 3 bases, the J end by 4 bases, with 27 bases between. Germline values: CDR1 SEHNR, CDR2 FQNEAQ (reference sequence). The length of the CDR3 is 19 residues. As DNA, the CDR3 is TGTGCCAGCAGCTTGGCAAATCTGTGGACTACCCAAATGGCCACTGAAGCTTTCTTT. Translated: CASSLANLWTTQMATEAFF.

The chain joins TRBV10-3 to TRBJ1-1; tentatively, D is TRBD1 (5 bases). Trimming stripped 4 bases from V and 3 bases from J, with 9 bases between. The CDR3 sequence is 13 residues long. Germline V CDR1 and CDR2: ENHRY, SYGVKD. CDR3 DNA: TGTGCCATCAGTGTAGGACACGACACTGAAGCTTTCTTT. Amino acids: CAISVGHDTEAFF.

The chain is built from TRBV25-1 and TRBJ1-4; perhaps TRBD1 as D (6 bases). The germline gives CDR1 MGHDK, CDR2 SYGVNS. There are 15 residues in the CDR3. V shed 5 bases and J shed 4 bases, with 14 bases lying between them. The CDR3 reads CASSLNRAGNEKLFF. The DNA for the CDR3 is TGTGCCAGCAGTCTGAACAGGGCCGGTAATGAAAAACTGTTTTTT.

The rearrangement joins TRBV7-2 to TRBJ2-7; D is unclear. CDR3 size: 14 residues. V lost 5 bases, J lost 0 bases, and 11 bases lay in between. CDR1 and CDR2 from the germline V gene are SGHTA and FQGNSA. DNA of the CDR3: TGTGCCAGCAGCGTGGCCGCCAACTCCTACGAGCAGTACTTC. It translates to CASSVAANSYEQYF.

This clone was seen just once. The chain couples TRBV27 to TRBJ2-2; D uncertain. V was trimmed by 4 bases and J by 6 bases, leaving 15 bases between them. The CDR3 is 15 amino acids. Germline V CDR1 and CDR2: MNHEY, SMNVEV (reference sequence). CDR3 DNA: TGTGCCAGCAGTTCTCAGTCCTTAGTTGCCGGGGAGCTGTTTTTT. Translating gives CASSSQSLVAGELFF.

The chain couples TRBV10-1 to TRBJ2-2; D assignment may be TRBD1 or TRBD2 (5 bases each). This CDR3 region has 14 residues. Trimming shortened V by 0 bases and J by 6 bases, and 8 bases separated the two germline ends. The germline gives CDR1 WNHNN, CDR2 SYGVQD (reference sequence). CDR3 loop: CASSESGPPGELFF. The DNA for the CDR3 is TGCGCCAGCAGTGAGTCGGGACCTCCCGGGGAGCTGTTTTTT.

The chain joins TRBV5-4 to TRBJ2-5, with D unclear. Trimming removed 2 bases at V and 5 bases at J, with 13 bases between. This CDR3 spans 14 amino acids. CDR1 and CDR2 from the germline V gene are SGHNT and YYREEE (reference sequence). CDR3 amino acids: CASSFRAVRETQYF. The CDR3 region has the DNA TGTGCCAGCAGCTTTAGGGCAGTCAGGGAGACCCAGTACTTC.

The chain uses TRBV6-6 and TRBJ1-2, with D perhaps TRBD1 (5 bases). V was clipped by 7 bases and J by 2 bases, with 17 bases between them. Looked up from germline, CDR1 is MNHNY and CDR2 is SVGAGI (reference sequence). CDR3 length: 15 residues. DNA of the CDR3: TGTGCCAGCAAGTTAGAGGTGGGACTAAACTATGGCTACACCTTC. Encoded protein: CASKLEVGLNYGYTF.

V usage is TRBV15 and J usage is TRBJ1-2; D not resolved. Germline CDR1 is LNHNV and CDR2 is YYDKDF (reference sequence). V shed 0 bases and J shed 1 base, with 6 bases lying between them. This CDR3 comprises 14 residues. The CDR3 DNA reads TGTGCCACCAGCAGAGATCGGGTTAACTATGGCTACACCTTC. It specifies CATSRDRVNYGYTF.

This chain connects TRBV30 to TRBJ1-3; D possibly corresponds to TRBD1 (5 bases). The germline CDR1 and CDR2 sequences are GTSNPN and SVGIG (reference sequence). Trimming left V 5 bases short and J 4 bases short, with 15 bases between. There are 14 residues in the CDR3. The CDR3 reads CAWVNSQVGNTIYF. In DNA form, the CDR3 reads TGTGCCTGGGTTAATTCACAGGTCGGAAACACCATATATTTT.

CDR3 in DNA: TGCGCCAGCAGCCTAAGATCATCAGGGCGCTCTGGAAACACCATATATTTT. Its translation is CASSLRSSGRSGNTIYF. This rearrangement joins TRBV5-1 to TRBJ1-3; D is perhaps TRBD1 (5 bases). The CDR3 consists of 17 residues. V gave up 4 bases and J gave up 0 bases, with 17 bases separating them. Per germline, CDR1 SGHRS and CDR2 YFSETQ.

The V gene is TRBV7-2, the J gene TRBJ2-2; 13 bases match TRBD2. CDR3 length: 16 amino acids. Losses at the gene ends were 5 bases for V and 4 bases for J; bases not matched to a gene: 4. The germline V gene has CDR1 SGHTA and CDR2 FQGNSA. In nucleotides, the CDR3 is TGTGCCAGCAGCCCGCGACTAGCGGGGGGCACCGGGGAGCTGTTTTTT. Protein product: CASSPRLAGGTGELFF.

The chain carries TRBV6-5 and TRBJ2-3; D may be TRBD1 (6 bases). Trimming pared 6 bases from V and 4 bases from J, leaving 17 bases between. CDR3 length: 15 residues. Germline CDR1 and CDR2: MNHEY and SVGAGI. DNA for the CDR3: TGTGCCAGCAGGGGGGCGGACAATCAAGCAGATACGCAGTATTTT. Translated, it gives CASRGADNQADTQYF.

The chain couples TRBV6-5 to TRBJ1-2; 7 bases agree with TRBD1. Germline V gives CDR1 MNHEY, CDR2 SVGAGI. The junction had 1 base not matched to a gene; V was cut back by 3 bases and J by 3 bases. The CDR3 contains 13 residues. DNA of the CDR3: TGTGCCAGCAGTTATGGACAGGACTATGGCTACACCTTC. Its translation is CASSYGQDYGYTF.

This chain uses TRBV19 with TRBJ1-5; 7 bases are shared with TRBD1. Trimming took 3 bases from V and 6 from J; bases not matched to a gene: 8. This CDR3 is built from 15 residues. Germline V gives CDR1 LNHDA, CDR2 SQIVND (reference sequence). The CDR3 coding sequence is TGTGCCAGTAGTATTGGGGAGGGGGCCCCTCAGCCCCAGCATTTT. This translates into CASSIGEGAPQPQHF. Full variable domain (remainder filled in from reference TRBV19 and TRBJ1-5): DGGITQSPKYLFRKEGQNVTLSCEQNLNHDAMYWYRQDPGQGLRLIYYSQIVNDFQKGDIAEGYSVSREKKESFPLTVTSAQKNPTAFYLCASSIGEGAPQPQHFGDGTRLSIL.

The V and J genes are TRBV9 and TRBJ1-6; D gene ambiguous. The V gene's germline CDR1 is SGDLS and CDR2 YYNGEE. V lost 0 bases and J lost 6, with 4 bases in between. This CDR3 is built from 13 residues. CDR3 amino acids: CASSVDPNSPLHF. CDR3 sequence (DNA): TGTGCCAGCAGCGTAGACCCTAATTCACCCCTCCACTTT.

The J gene is TRBJ2-1, the V gene TRBV28, with D perhaps matching TRBD1 or TRBD2 (5 bases each). Trimming took off 4 bases at V and 10 bases at J, with 41 bases between the two ends. The CDR3 runs 22 residues. Germline loops: CDR1 MDHEN, CDR2 SYDVKM. For the CDR3, the DNA is TGTGCCAGCAGTTCATACGGGTTCGGGGCGAGGCTAGGTGGTCGGCCAATATGCGAGCAGTTCTTC. As protein: CASSSYGFGARLGGRPICEQFF.

The chain employs TRBV11-2 and TRBJ2-3; maybe TRBD1 (6 bases). Trimming left V 3 bases short and J 0 bases short, with 10 bases between. The V gene's germline CDR1 is SGHAT and CDR2 FQNNGV. The CDR3 loop spans 15 amino acids. The CDR3 DNA sequence: TGTGCCAGCAGCTTCTGGGACACTAGCACAGATACGCAGTATTTT. Residues: CASSFWDTSTDTQYF.

The chain's CDR3 is CASSLAYEQYF. The DNA for the CDR3 is TGTGCCAGCAGCCTTGCTTACGAGCAGTACTTC. V gene TRBV14 combines with J gene TRBJ2-7; D unclear. Germline CDR1 and CDR2: SGHDN and FVKESK. The CDR3 is 11 amino acids. With 4 bases removed from V and 4 bases from J, the gap between germline ends came to 5 bases.

V is TRBV7-2 and J is TRBJ1-1; D may be TRBD1 (6 bases). Germline CDR1 is SGHTA and CDR2 is FQGNSA. The V end was cut by 0 bases, the J end by 8 bases, with 13 bases between. The CDR3 has 14 amino acids. CDR3: CASSLAHRAGEAFF. The CDR3 DNA follows: TGTGCCAGCAGCTTAGCGCACAGGGCGGGGGAAGCTTTCTTT.

The rearrangement links TRBV29-1 to TRBJ1-1, with D perhaps matching TRBD1 (5 bases). CDR3 size: 13 residues. The germline V gene has CDR1 SQVTM and CDR2 ANQGSEA. As DNA, the CDR3 is TGCAGTGCGACTGCCGGGGCGAACACTGAAGCTTTCTTT. Protein sequence: CSATAGANTEAFF.